The sequence of this T cell receptor (beta chain) was determined in a study of blood T cell repertoires in COVID-19. Across the study: Acute and convalescent COVID-19 samples came from the United States, Italy and Spain. Nucleic acid was either cDNA or gDNA, and it came from T cells, B-cell-depleted T cells, or PBMCs.

V dropped 5 bases and J dropped 4 bases, with 10 bases sitting between them. Germline lookup yields CDR1 SGHRS and CDR2 YFSETQ. The CDR3 length is 13 residues. The authors' processing: Estimates of nucleated cell counts were drawn from the amplification of reference gene primers. The repertoire was sequenced with immunoSEQ multiplex PCR; TCRdb's copy has only in-frame clones and lacks some. From that table come the V and J calls and clone size; the DNA was used to work out D and trimming. The top ten clones hold more than 5% of a sample with 110,000 to 150,000 clones, around nine tenths of them seen once.

The V and J genes are TRBV5-1 and TRBJ2-1; weak D call: TRBD1 (5 bases). The origin of this receptor is a human donor in a cohort sampled during active COVID-19. Material for sequencing was peripheral blood. The CDR3 spells CASRVDSYNEQFF. For the CDR3, the DNA is TGCGCCAGCAGGGTCGACAGTTACAATGAGCAGTTCTTC.